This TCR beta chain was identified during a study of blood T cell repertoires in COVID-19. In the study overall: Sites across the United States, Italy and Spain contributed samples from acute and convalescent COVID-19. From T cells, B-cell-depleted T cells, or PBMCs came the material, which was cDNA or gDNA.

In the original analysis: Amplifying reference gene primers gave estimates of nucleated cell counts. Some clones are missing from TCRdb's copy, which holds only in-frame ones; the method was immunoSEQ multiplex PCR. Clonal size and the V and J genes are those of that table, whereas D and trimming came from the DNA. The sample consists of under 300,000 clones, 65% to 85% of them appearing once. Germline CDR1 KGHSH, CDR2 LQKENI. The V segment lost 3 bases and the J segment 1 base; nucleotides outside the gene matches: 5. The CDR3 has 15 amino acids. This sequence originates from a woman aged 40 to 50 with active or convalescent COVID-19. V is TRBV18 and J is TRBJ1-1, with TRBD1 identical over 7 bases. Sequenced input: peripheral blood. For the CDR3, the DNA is TGTGCCAGCTCACCTACGGACAGGTGGAACACTGAAGCTTTCTTT. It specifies CASSPTDRWNTEAFF.